Below are 17 T cell receptor beta chains sequenced from a single sample in a study of blood T cell repertoires in COVID-19. Generated by immunoSEQ multiplex PCR, the TCRdb table keeps only in-frame clones and is missing some. The table lists a few hundred thousand clones, around 88% of them singletons. The sequenced sample was peripheral blood. Receptor source: a man aged 80 or over with acute or convalescent COVID-19.

This clone was counted only a few times. The chain couples TRBV21-1 to TRBJ1-6; the D call of TRBD1 is as the table states it, not checked on the DNA. TRBV21-1 is termed a pseudogene. The CDR3 runs 15 residues. The CDR3 nucleotides are TGTGCCAGCAGCAAATGGGGCAGGGGGGATTCACCCCTCCACTTT. Its translation is CASSKWGRGDSPLHF.

The chain couples TRBV7-8 to TRBJ1-2, with a possible D match to TRBD1 (6 bases). Per germline, CDR1 SGHVS and CDR2 FQNEAQ. Trimming shortened V by 4 bases and J by 8 bases, and 20 bases separated the two germline ends. This CDR3 has 15 residues. The CDR3 region has the DNA TGTGCCAGCAGCTCAGATTGGACAGACCGTGGAGGCTACACCTTC. It encodes CASSSDWTDRGGYTF.

The chain recombines TRBV7-6 with TRBJ2-3; 8 bases match TRBD1. The CDR3 consists of 14 residues. In germline, CDR1 is SGHVS, CDR2 FNYEAQ. Unmatched junction bases numbered 4, after V lost 7 bases and J lost 1 base. CDR3 DNA sequence: TGTGCCAGCACGGTGGACAGGGGCACAGATACGCAGTATTTT. The encoded protein is CASTVDRGTDTQYF. Full variable domain (missing parts from reference TRBV7-6 and TRBJ2-3): GAGVSQSPRYKVTKRGQDVALRCDPISGHVSLYWYRQALGQGPEFLTYFNYEAQQDKSGLPNDRFSAERPEGSISTLTIQRTEQRDSAMYRCASTVDRGTDTQYFGPGTRLTVL.

The rearrangement uses TRBV5-1 and TRBJ2-3; 8 positions match TRBD2. Trimming removed 3 bases from V and 3 bases from J; junction bases left unmatched: 6. The CDR3 contains 15 residues. CDR1 and CDR2 from the germline V gene are SGHRS and YFSETQ. CDR3 residues: CASSWSGRGTDTQYF. The CDR3 DNA reads as TGCGCCAGCAGCTGGAGCGGGAGAGGGACAGATACGCAGTATTTT.

The rearrangement links TRBV7-2 to TRBJ2-1, with D tentatively TRBD2 (5 bases). V was trimmed by 7 bases and J by 0 bases, leaving 10 bases between them. This CDR3 contains 14 residues. The germline gives CDR1 SGHTA, CDR2 FQGNSA. CDR3 region: CASTPAGSYNEQFF. The CDR3, as DNA: TGTGCCAGCACCCCCGCGGGCTCCTACAATGAGCAGTTCTTC.

Comments on this clone: This same CDR3 is encoded by further DNA sequences in the sample. V usage is TRBV6-5 and J usage is TRBJ1-5; D unclear. CDR1 is MNHEY and CDR2 is SVGAGI in the germline V gene. This CDR3 is 13 amino acids long. V dropped 6 bases and J dropped 5 bases, with 11 bases sitting between them. CDR3 loop: CASSVDRDQPQHF. The CDR3 DNA reads TGTGCCAGCAGCGTCGACCGGGATCAGCCCCAGCATTTT.

CDR3 DNA sequence: TGTGCCAGCAGTGACCAGGGGGCGGGCTATGGCTACACCTTC. It translates to CASSDQGAGYGYTF. The J gene is TRBJ1-2, the V gene TRBV7-9; TRBD1 matches 8 bases. V shed 6 bases, J shed 4 bases, and the junction held 7 bases outside the gene matches. CDR1 is SEHNR, CDR2 FQNEAQ, per germline (reference sequence). This CDR3 is built from 14 residues.

The rearrangement uses TRBV6-4 and TRBJ1-6; 7 nucleotides agree with TRBD1. CDR1 is MRHNA and CDR2 is SNTAGT in the germline V gene. The CDR3 extends over 15 amino acids. Germline trimming cut 3 bases from V and 6 bases from J; bases unmatched to any gene: 5. The CDR3 sequence is CASSETGQTNSPLHF. CDR3 nucleotide sequence: TGTGCCAGCAGTGAGACGGGACAGACTAATTCACCCCTCCACTTT.

The chain is built from TRBV12-5 and TRBJ2-2, with 7 nucleotides matching TRBD1. V gave up 6 bases and J gave up 4 bases; unmatched junction bases: 8. The CDR3 covers 15 residues. Germline CDR1 is LGHNT and CDR2 is FRNRAP. This CDR3 is CASGLRQGSTGELFF. The DNA of the CDR3 is TGTGCTAGTGGCTTGAGACAGGGCAGCACCGGGGAGCTGTTTTTT.

J is TRBJ1-2 and V is TRBV12-5, with 7 bases lining up with TRBD1. The CDR3 loop spans 16 amino acids. With V trimmed by 0 bases and J by 8 bases, 12 bases remained unmatched. Germline V CDR1 and CDR2: LGHNT, FRNRAP. CDR3 loop: CASGLVPPDRAWGYTF. The CDR3 DNA is TGTGCTAGTGGTTTGGTCCCCCCTGACAGGGCTTGGGGCTACACCTTC.

The V gene is TRBV11-2, the J gene TRBJ2-2; D is possibly TRBD2 (5 bases). V shed 7 bases and J shed 2 bases, with 17 bases lying between them. The CDR3 runs to 16 residues. CDR1 and CDR2 from the germline V gene are SGHAT and FQNNGV. DNA for the CDR3: TGTGCCAGCATCCCGAGGGCAAATCTCAACACCGGGGAGCTGTTTTTT. Translating gives CASIPRANLNTGELFF.

This clone occurred once. This chain joins TRBV7-2 and TRBJ1-2; perhaps TRBD1 as D (5 bases). Germline-derived CDR1 and CDR2 are SGHTA and FQGNSA. CDR3 length: 16 residues. V was shortened by 0 bases and J by 8 bases, with 19 bases between the two germline ends. CDR3 in amino acids: CASSLAQGIKLQGYTF. CDR3 bases: TGTGCCAGCAGCTTAGCGCAGGGCATAAAACTGCAGGGCTACACCTTC. The complete variable domain, with remaining parts taken from reference TRBV7-2 and TRBJ1-2, reads GAGVSQSPSNKVTEKGKDVELRCDPISGHTALYWYRQSLGQGLEFLIYFQGNSAPDKSGLPSDRFSAERTGGSVSTLTIQRTQQEDSAVYLCASSLAQGIKLQGYTFGSGTRLTVV.

V gene TRBV5-4 combines with J gene TRBJ2-1, with 12 bases fitting TRBD1. The CDR3 has 15 residues. V trimming: 3 bases; J trimming: 9 bases; junction bases outside the gene matches: 7. Germline V gene data show CDR1 as SGHNT and CDR2 as YYREEE (reference sequence). The CDR3 spells CASSSGTGGLGEQFF. In DNA form, the CDR3 reads TGTGCCAGCAGCTCCGGGACAGGGGGCTTAGGTGAGCAGTTCTTC.

There are a few counts of this clone. The V call is TRBV5-1, the J call TRBJ2-7; a possible D gene is TRBD1 (6 bases). Germline V gene lookup returns CDR1 SGHRS and CDR2 YFSETQ. This CDR3 region has 14 residues. V lost 0 bases, J lost 4 bases, and 11 bases lay in between. The CDR3 sequence: CASSLGYREYEQYF. The DNA of the CDR3 is TGCGCCAGCAGCTTGGGGTACAGGGAATACGAGCAGTACTTC.

This chain links TRBV7-2 with TRBJ1-6; 11 bases fit TRBD1. J lost 10 bases, V lost 4 bases, and 6 bases had no gene match. Germline CDR1 and CDR2: SGHTA and FQGNSA. The CDR3 has 15 residues. This chain's CDR3 is CASSSRRTGGSPLHF. CDR3 nucleotides: TGTGCCAGCAGCTCAAGGCGGACAGGGGGCTCACCCCTCCACTTT.

The chain uses TRBV18 and TRBJ2-1; D possibly corresponds to TRBD1 (6 bases). Trimming took 3 bases from V and 0 from J, leaving 12 bases between them. The CDR3 extends over 16 amino acids. Germline CDR1 is KGHSH and CDR2 is LQKENI. CDR3 in amino acids: CASSPIQGSSYNEQFF. The CDR3 region has the DNA TGTGCCAGCTCACCCATTCAGGGGAGCTCCTACAATGAGCAGTTCTTC.

This sequence joins TRBV19 and TRBJ1-1; no clear D. CDR1 is LNHDA, CDR2 SQIVND, per germline (reference sequence). CDR3 size: 11 residues. Trimming took 1 base from V and 7 from J, leaving 4 bases between them. In DNA form, the CDR3 reads TGTGCCAGTAGTATAGCCAGTGAAGCTTTCTTT. This codes for CASSIASEAFF.